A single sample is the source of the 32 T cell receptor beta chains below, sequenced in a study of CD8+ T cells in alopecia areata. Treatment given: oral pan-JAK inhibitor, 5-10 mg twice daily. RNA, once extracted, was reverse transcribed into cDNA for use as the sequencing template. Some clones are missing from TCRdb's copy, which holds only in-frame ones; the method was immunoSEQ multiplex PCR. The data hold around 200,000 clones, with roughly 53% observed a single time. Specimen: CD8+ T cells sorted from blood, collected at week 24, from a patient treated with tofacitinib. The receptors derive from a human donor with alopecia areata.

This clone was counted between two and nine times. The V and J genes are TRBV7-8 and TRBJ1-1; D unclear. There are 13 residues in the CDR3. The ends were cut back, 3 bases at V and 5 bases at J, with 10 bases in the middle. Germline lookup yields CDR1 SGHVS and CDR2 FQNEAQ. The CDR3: CASSFELATEAFF. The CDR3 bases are TGTGCCAGCAGCTTCGAACTTGCTACTGAAGCTTTCTTT.

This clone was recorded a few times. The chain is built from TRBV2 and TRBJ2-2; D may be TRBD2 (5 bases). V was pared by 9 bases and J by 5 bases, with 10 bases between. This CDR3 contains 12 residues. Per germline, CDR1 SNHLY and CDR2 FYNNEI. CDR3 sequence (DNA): TGTGCCAGTCTAACGGGGACCGGGGAGCTGTTTTTT. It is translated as CASLTGTGELFF.

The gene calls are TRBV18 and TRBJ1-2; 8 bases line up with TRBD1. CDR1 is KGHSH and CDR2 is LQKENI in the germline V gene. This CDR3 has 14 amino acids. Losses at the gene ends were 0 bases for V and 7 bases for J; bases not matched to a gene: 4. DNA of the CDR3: TGTGCCAGCTCACCACCTGGACAGGGTTTTGGCTACACCTTC. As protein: CASSPPGQGFGYTF.

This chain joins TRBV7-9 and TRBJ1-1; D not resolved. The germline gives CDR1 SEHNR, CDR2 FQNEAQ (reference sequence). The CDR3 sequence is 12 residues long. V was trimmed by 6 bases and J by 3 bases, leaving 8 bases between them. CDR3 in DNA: TGTGCCAGCAGTTCACAGTACACTGAAGCTTTCTTT. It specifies CASSSQYTEAFF.

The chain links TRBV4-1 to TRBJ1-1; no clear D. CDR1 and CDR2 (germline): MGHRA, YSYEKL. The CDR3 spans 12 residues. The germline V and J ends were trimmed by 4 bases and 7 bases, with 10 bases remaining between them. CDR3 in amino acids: CASSLRPSEAFF. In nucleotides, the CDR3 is TGCGCCAGCAGCCTCCGCCCCAGTGAAGCTTTCTTT.

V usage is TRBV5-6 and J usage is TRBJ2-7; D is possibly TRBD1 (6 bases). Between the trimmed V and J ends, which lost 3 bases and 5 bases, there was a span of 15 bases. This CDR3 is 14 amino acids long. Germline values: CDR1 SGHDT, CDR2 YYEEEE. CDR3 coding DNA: TGTGCCAGCAGCTCGGGACATGGTTTGGACGAGCAGTACTTC. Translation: CASSSGHGLDEQYF.

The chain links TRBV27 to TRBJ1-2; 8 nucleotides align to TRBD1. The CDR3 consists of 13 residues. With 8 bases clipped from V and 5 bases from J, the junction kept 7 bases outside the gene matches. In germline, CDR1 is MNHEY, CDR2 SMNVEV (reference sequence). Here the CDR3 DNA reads TGTGCCAGCGGGGGACAGGCGAATTATGGCTACACCTTC. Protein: CASGGQANYGYTF.

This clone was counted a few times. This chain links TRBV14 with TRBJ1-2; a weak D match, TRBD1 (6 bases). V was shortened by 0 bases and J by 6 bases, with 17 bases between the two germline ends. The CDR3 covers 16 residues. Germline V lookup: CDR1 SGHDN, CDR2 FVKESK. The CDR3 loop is CASSQEVQGLKDGYTF. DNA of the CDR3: TGTGCCAGCAGCCAAGAGGTACAGGGCTTGAAGGATGGCTACACCTTC. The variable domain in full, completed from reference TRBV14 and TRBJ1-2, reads EAGVTQFPSHSVIEKGQTVTLRCDPISGHDNLYWYRRVMGKEIKFLLHFVKESKQDESGMPNNRFLAERTGGTYSTLKVQPAELEDSGVYFCASSQEVQGLKDGYTFGSGTRLTVV.

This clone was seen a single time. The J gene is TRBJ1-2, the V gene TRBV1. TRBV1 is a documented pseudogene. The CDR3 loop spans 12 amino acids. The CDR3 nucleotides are TGCACCAGCAACCCCCGGGACTATGGCTACACCTTC. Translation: CTSNPRDYGYTF.

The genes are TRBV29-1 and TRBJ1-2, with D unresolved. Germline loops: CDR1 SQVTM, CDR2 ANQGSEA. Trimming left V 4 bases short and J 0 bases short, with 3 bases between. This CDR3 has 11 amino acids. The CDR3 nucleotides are TGCAGCGTTGGACCTAACTATGGCTACACCTTC. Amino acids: CSVGPNYGYTF.

The CDR3 here is CASSLLGGEAFF. CDR3 bases: TGTGCCAGCAGTCTTCTAGGGGGTGAAGCTTTCTTT. The gene calls are TRBV27 and TRBJ1-1; D perhaps matches TRBD1 (6 bases). CDR3 length equals 12 residues. V lost 5 bases, J lost 7 bases, and 11 bases lay in between. Germline CDR1 and CDR2: MNHEY and SMNVEV (reference sequence).

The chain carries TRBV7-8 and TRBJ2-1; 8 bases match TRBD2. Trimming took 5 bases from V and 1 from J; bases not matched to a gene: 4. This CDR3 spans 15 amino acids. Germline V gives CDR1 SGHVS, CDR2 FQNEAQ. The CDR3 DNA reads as TGTGCCAGCAGCCCCGGGGGGGTATCCTACAATGAGCAGTTCTTC. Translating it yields CASSPGGVSYNEQFF.

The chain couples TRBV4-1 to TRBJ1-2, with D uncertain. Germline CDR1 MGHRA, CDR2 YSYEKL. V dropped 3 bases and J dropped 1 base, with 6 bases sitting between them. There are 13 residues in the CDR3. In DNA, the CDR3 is TGCGCCAGCAGCCAGAGGAGTAACTATGGCTACACCTTC. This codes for CASSQRSNYGYTF.

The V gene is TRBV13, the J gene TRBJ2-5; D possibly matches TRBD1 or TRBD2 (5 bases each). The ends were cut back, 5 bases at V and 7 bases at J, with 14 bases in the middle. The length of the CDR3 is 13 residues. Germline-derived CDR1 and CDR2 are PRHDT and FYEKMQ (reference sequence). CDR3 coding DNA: TGTGCCAGCAGCCTCGGGACCGGAGCGACCCAGTACTTC. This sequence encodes CASSLGTGATQYF.

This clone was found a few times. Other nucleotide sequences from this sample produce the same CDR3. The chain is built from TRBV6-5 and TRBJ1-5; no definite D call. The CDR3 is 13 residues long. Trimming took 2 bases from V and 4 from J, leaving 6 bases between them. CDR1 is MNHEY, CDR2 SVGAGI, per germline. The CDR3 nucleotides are TGTGCCAGCAGTTACAGCAGGAATCAGCCCCAGCATTTT. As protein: CASSYSRNQPQHF.

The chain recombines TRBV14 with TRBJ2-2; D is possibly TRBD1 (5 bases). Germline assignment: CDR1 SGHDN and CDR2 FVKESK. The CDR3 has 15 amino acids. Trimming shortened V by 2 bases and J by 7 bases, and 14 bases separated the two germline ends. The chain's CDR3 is CASSQYLTDFGELFF. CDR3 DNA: TGTGCCAGCAGCCAATACCTGACAGATTTCGGGGAGCTGTTTTTT.

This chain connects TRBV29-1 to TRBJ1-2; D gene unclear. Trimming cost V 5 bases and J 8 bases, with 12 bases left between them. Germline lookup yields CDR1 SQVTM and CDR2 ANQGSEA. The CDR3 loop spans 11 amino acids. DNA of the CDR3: TGCAGCGTTAGGGAGATGAAGGGCTACACCTTC. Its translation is CSVREMKGYTF.

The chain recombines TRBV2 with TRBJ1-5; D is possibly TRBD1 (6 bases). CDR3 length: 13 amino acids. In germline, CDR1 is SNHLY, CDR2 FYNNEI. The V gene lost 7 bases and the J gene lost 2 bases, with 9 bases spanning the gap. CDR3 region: CASTTGGNQPQHF. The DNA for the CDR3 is TGTGCCAGCACGACAGGCGGCAATCAGCCCCAGCATTTT.

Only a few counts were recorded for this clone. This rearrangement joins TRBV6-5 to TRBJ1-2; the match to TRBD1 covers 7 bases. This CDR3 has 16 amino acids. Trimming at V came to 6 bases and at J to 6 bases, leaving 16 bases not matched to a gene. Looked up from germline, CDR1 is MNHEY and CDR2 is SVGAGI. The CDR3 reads CASSYGTEPPRNGYTF. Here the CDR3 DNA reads TGTGCCAGCAGCTACGGGACAGAGCCCCCTCGAAATGGCTACACCTTC.

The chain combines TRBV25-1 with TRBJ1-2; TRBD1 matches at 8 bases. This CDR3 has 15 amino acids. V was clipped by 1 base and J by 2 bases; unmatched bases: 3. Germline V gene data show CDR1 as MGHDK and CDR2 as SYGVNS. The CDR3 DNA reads TGTGCCAGCAGTGAATTCAACAGGGGGAACTATGGCTACACCTTC. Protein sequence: CASSEFNRGNYGYTF.

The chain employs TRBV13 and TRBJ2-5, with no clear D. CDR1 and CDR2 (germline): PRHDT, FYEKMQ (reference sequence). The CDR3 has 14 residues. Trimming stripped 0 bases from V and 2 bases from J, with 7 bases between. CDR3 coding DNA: TGTGCCAGCAGCTTAGGTGGGGAACAAGAGACCCAGTACTTC. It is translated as CASSLGGEQETQYF. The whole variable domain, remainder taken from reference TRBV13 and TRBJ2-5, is AAGVIQSPRHLIKEKRETATLKCYPIPRHDTVYWYQQGPGQDPQFLISFYEKMQSDKGSIPDRFSAQQFSDYHSELNMSSLELGDSALYFCASSLGGEQETQYFGPGTRLLVL.

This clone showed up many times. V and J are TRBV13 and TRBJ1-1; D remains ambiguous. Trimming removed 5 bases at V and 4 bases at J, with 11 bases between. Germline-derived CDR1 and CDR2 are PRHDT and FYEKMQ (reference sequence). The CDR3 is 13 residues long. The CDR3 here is CASSNGEFTEAFF. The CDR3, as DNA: TGTGCCAGCAGCAACGGGGAGTTCACTGAAGCTTTCTTT.

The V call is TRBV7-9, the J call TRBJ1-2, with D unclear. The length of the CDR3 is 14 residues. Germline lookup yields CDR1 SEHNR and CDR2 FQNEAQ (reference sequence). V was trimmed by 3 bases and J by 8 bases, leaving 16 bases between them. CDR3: CASSFVPVFGGYTF. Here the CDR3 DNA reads TGTGCCAGCAGCTTTGTACCCGTTTTCGGGGGCTACACCTTC.

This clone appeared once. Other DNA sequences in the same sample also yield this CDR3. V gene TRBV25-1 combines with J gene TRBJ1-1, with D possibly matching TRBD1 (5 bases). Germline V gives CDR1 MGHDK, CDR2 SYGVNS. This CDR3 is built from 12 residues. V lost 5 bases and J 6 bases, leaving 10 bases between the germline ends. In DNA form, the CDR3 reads TGTGCCAGCAGTTCGGGGGGGGCTGAAGCTTTCTTT. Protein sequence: CASSSGGAEAFF.

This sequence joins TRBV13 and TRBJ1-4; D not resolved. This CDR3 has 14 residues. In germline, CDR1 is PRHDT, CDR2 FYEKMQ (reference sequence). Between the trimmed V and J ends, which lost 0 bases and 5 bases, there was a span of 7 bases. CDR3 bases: TGTGCCAGCAGCTTAGGAACAGCAAATGAAAAACTGTTTTTT. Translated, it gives CASSLGTANEKLFF.

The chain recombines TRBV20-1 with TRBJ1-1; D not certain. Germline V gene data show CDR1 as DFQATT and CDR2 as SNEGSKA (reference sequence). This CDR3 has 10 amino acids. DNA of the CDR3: TGCACCCCCGGTAGGGTTGAGGCTTTCTTT. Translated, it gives CTPGRVEAFF.

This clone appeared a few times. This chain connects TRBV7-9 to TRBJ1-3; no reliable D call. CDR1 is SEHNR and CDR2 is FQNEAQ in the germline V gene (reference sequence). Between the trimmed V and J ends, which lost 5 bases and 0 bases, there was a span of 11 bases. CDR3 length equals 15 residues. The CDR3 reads CASSPKIPSGNTIYF. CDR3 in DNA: TGTGCCAGCAGCCCCAAGATTCCCTCTGGAAACACCATATATTTT. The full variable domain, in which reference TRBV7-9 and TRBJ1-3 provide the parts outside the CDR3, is DTGVSQNPRHKITKRGQNVTFRCDPISEHNRLYWYRQTLGQGPEFLTYFQNEAQLEKSRLLSDRFSAERPKGSFSTLEIQRTEQGDSAMYLCASSPKIPSGNTIYFGEGSWLTVV.

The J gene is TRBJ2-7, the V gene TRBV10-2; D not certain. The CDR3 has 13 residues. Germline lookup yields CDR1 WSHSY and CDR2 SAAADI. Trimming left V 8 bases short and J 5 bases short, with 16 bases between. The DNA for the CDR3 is TGCGCCAGCCATGGTGGCGGAGTGGACGAGCAGTACTTC. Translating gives CASHGGGVDEQYF.

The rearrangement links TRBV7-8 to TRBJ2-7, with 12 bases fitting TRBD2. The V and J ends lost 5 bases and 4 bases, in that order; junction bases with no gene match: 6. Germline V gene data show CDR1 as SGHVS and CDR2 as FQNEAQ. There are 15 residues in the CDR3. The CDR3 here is CASSPRGTSGYEQYF. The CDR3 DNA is TGTGCCAGCAGCCCACGGGGGACTAGCGGGTACGAGCAGTACTTC.

CDR3 nucleotides: TGTGCCAGCAGTCTTGGGCAGAACACTGAAGCTTTCTTT. This gives the protein CASSLGQNTEAFF. V gene TRBV6-5 combines with J gene TRBJ1-1; D unresolved. The germline V gene has CDR1 MNHEY and CDR2 SVGAGI. The CDR3 contains 13 residues. V lost 5 bases and J 1 base, leaving 8 bases between the germline ends.

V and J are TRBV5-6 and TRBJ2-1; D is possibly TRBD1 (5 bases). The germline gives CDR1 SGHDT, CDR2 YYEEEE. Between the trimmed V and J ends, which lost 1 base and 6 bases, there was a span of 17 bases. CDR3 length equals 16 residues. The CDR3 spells CASSLSSAWGINEQFF. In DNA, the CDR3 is TGTGCCAGCAGCTTGTCTAGTGCCTGGGGCATCAATGAGCAGTTCTTC.

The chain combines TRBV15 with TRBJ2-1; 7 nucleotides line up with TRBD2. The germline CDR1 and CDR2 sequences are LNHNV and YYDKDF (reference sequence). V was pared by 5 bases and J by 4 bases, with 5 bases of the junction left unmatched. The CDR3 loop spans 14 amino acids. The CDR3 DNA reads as TGTGCCACCAGCCGGGGGGACGGGTACAATGAGCAGTTCTTC. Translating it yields CATSRGDGYNEQFF.